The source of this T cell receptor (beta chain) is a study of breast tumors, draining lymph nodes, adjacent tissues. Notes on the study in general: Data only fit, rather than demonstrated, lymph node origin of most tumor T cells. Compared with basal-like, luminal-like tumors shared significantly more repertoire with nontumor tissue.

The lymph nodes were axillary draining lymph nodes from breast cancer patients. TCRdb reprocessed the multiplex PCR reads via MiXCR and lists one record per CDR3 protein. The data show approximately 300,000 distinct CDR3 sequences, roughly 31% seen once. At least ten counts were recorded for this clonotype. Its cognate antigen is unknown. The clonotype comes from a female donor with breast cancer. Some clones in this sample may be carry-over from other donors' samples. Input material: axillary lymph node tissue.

In DNA, the CDR3 is TGCGCCAGCAGCCAAAGGGGCAACTACGAGCAGTACTTC. Its protein product is CASSQRGNYEQYF. The V gene is TRBV4-1, the J gene TRBJ2-7; tentatively, D is TRBD1 (5 bases). The CDR3 covers 13 residues. The germline V and J ends were trimmed by 2 bases and 3 bases, with 8 bases remaining between them. Germline CDR1 is MGHRA and CDR2 is YSYEKL.